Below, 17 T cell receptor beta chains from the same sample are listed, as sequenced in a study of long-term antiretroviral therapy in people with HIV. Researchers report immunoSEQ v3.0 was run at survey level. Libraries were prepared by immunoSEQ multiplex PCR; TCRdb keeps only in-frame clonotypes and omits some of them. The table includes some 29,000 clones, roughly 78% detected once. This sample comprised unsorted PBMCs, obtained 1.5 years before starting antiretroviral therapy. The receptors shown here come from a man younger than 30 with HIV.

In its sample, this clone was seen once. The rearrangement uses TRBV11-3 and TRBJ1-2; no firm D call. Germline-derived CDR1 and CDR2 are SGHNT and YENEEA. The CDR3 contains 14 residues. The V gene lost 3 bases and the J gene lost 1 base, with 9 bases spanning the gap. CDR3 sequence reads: CASSLCLLNYGYTF. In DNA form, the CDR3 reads TGTGCCAGCAGCTTGTGTCTCCTTAACTATGGCTACACCTTC.

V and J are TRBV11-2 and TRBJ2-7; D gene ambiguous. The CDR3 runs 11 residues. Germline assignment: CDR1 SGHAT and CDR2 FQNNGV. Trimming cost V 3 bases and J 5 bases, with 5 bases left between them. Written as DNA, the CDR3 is TGTGCCAGCAGCTTTACGAACGAGCAGTACTTC. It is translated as CASSFTNEQYF.

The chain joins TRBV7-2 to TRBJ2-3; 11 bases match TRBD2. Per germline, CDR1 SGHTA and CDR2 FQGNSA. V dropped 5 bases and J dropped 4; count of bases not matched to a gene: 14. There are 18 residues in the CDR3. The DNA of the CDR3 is TGTGCCAGCAGCCGGAAACGTAGCGGGAGGGCCTTGCCAGATACGCAGTATTTT. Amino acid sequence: CASSRKRSGRALPDTQYF.

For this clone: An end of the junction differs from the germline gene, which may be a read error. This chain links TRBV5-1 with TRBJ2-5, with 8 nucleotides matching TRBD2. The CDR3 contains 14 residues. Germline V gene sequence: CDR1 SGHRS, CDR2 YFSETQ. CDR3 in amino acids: CASRLGLVQETQYF. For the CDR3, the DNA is TGCGCCAGCAGGTTGGGACTAGTACAAGAGACCCAGTACTTC.

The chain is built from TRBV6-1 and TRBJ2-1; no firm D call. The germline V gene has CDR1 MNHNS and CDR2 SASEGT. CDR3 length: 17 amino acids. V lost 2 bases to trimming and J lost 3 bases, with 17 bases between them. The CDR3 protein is CASSELITNYNYNEQFF. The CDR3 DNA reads TGTGCCAGCAGTGAATTAATTACCAATTATAACTACAATGAGCAGTTCTTC.

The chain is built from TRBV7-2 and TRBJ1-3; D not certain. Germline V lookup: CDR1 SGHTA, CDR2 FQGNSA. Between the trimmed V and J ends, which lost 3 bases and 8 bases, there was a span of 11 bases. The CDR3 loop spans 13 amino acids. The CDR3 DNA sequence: TGTGCCAGCAGCTTGGGTACTGGCGACACCATATATTTT. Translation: CASSLGTGDTIYF. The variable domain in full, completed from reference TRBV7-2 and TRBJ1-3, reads GAGVSQSPSNKVTEKGKDVELRCDPISGHTALYWYRQSLGQGLEFLIYFQGNSAPDKSGLPSDRFSAERTGGSVSTLTIQRTQQEDSAVYLCASSLGTGDTIYFGEGSWLTVV.

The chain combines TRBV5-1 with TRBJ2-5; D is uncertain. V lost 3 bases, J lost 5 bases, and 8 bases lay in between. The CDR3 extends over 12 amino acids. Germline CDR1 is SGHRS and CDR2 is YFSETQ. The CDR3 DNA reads TGCGCCAGCAGCTCCGAATGGGAGACCCAGTACTTC. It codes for CASSSEWETQYF.

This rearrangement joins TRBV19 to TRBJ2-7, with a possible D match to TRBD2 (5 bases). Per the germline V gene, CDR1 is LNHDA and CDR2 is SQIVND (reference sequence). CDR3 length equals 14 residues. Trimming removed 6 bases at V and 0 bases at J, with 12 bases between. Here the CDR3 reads CASSLAFSSYEQYF. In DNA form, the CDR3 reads TGTGCCAGTAGCTTAGCGTTCAGCTCCTACGAGCAGTACTTC. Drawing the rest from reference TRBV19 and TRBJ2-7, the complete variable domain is DGGITQSPKYLFRKEGQNVTLSCEQNLNHDAMYWYRQDPGQGLRLIYYSQIVNDFQKGDIAEGYSVSREKKESFPLTVTSAQKNPTAFYLCASSLAFSSYEQYFGPGTRLTVT.

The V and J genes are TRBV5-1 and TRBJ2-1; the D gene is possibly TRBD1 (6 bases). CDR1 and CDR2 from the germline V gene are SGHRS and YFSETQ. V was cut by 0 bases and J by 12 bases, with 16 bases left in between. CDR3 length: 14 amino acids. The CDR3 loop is CASSLAVAGALQFF. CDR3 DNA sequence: TGCGCCAGCAGCTTGGCCGTGGCAGGGGCTCTGCAGTTCTTC.

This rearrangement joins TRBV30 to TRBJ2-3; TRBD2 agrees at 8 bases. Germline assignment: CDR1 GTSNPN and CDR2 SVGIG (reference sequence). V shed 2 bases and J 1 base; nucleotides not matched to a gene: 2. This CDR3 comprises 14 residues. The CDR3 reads CAWSSGRGTDTQYF. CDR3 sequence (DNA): TGTGCCTGGAGTAGCGGGAGAGGCACAGATACGCAGTATTTT.

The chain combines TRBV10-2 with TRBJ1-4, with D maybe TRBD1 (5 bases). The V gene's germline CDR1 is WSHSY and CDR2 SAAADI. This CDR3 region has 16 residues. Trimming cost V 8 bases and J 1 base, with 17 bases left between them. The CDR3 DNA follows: TGCGCCAGCTTATGGGGGGGATTGGGAACTAATGAAAAACTGTTTTTT. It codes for CASLWGGLGTNEKLFF.

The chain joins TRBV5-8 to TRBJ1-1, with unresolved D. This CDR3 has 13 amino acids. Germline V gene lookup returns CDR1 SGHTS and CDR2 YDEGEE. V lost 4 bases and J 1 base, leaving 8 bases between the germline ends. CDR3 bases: TGTGCCAGCAGCCCCTGGGCGAACACTGAAGCTTTCTTT. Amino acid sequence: CASSPWANTEAFF.

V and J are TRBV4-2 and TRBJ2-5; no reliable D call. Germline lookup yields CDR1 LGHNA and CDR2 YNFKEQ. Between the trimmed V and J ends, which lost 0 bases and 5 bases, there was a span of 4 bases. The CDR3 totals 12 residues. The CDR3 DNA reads TGTGCCAGCAGCCAAGATAGGGAGACCCAGTACTTC. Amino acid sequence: CASSQDRETQYF.

CDR3 nucleotides: TGTGCCAGTAGCTCACTAGCGACCTCCGGTACGCAGTATTTT. This translates into CASSSLATSGTQYF. V and J are TRBV19 and TRBJ2-3; 7 bases are shared with TRBD2. CDR3 length: 14 amino acids. V lost 6 bases to trimming and J lost 8 bases; unmatched junction nucleotides: 11. Germline CDR1 is LNHDA and CDR2 is SQIVND (reference sequence).

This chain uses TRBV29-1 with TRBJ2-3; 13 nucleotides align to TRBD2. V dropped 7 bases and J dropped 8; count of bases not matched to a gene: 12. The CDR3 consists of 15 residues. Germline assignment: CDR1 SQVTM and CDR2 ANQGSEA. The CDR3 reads CSALGLAGDGGTQYF. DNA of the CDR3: TGCAGCGCCCTCGGACTAGCGGGAGATGGGGGTACGCAGTATTTT.

The CDR3, as DNA: TGTGCCAGTAGTCCCCGTAGACAGGGAAGGAATAACTATGGCTACACCTTC. As protein: CASSPRRQGRNNYGYTF. The gene calls are TRBV19 and TRBJ1-2; TRBD1 matches 7 bases. The germline V gene encodes CDR1 LNHDA and CDR2 SQIVND (reference sequence). The CDR3 totals 17 residues. Trimming removed 5 bases from V and 1 base from J; junction bases left unmatched: 13.

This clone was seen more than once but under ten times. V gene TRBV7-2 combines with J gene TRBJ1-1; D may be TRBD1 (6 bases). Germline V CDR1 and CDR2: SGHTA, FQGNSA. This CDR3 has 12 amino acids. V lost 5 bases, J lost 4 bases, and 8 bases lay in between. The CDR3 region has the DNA TGTGCCAGCAGCCAGGGGCGCACTGAAGCTTTCTTT. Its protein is CASSQGRTEAFF.